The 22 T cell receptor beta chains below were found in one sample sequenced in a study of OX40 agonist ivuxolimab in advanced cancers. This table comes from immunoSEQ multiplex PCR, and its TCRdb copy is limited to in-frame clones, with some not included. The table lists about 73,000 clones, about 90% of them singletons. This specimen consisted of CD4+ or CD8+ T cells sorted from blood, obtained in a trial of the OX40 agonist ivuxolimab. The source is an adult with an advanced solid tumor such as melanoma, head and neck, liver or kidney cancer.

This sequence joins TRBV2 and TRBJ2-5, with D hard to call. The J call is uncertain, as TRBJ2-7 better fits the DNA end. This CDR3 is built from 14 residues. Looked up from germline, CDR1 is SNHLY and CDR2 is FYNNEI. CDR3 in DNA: TGTGCCAGCAGTGACCCGCTGGTGGTCTACGAGCAGTACTTC. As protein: CASSDPLVVYEQYF.

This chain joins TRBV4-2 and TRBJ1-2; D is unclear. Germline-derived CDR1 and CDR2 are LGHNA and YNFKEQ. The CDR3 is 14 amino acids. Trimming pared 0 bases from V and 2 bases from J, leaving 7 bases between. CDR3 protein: CASSQEGRNYGYTF. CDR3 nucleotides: TGTGCCAGCAGCCAAGAGGGTAGAAACTATGGCTACACCTTC.

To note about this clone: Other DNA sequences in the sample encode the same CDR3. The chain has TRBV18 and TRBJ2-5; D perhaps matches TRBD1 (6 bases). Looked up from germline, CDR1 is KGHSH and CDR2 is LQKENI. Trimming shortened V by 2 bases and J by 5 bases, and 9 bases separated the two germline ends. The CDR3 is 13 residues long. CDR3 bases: TGTGCCAGCTCACCAGGGGGCAGGGAGACCCAGTACTTC. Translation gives CASSPGGRETQYF.

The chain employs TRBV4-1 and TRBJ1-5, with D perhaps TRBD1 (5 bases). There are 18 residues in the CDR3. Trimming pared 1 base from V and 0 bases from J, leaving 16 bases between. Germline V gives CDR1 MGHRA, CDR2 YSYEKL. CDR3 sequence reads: CASSQVPGRNYSNQPQHF. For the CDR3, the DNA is TGCGCCAGCAGCCAAGTTCCGGGACGTAACTATAGCAATCAGCCCCAGCATTTT.

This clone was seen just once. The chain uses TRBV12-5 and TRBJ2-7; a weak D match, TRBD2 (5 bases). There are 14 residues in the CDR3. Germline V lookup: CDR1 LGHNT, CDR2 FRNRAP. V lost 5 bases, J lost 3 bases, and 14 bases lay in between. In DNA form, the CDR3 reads TGTGCTAGTGGTCCGGGAATGGGGAACTACGAGCAGTACTTC. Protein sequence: CASGPGMGNYEQYF.

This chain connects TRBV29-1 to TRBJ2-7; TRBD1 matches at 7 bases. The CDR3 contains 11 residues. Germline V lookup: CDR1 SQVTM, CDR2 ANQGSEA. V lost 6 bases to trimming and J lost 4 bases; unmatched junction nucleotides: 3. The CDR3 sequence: CSVGQVYEQYF. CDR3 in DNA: TGCAGCGTCGGACAGGTTTACGAGCAGTACTTC.

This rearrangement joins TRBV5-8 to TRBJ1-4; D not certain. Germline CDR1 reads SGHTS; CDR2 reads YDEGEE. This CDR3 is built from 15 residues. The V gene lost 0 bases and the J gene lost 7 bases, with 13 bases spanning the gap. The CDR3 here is CASSLARQSSEKLFF. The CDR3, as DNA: TGTGCCAGCAGCTTGGCCAGGCAGTCGAGTGAAAAACTGTTTTTT. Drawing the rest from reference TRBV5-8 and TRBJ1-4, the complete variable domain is EAGVTQSPTHLIKTRGQQATLRCSPISGHTSVYWYQQALGLGLQFLLWYDEGEERNRGNFPPRFSGRQFPNYSSELNVNALELEDSALYLCASSLARQSSEKLFFGSGTQLSVL.

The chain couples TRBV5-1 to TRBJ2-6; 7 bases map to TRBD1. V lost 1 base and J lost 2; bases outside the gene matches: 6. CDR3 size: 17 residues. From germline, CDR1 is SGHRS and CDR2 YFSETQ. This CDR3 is CASSLISGGAGANVLTF. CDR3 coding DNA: TGCGCCAGCAGCTTGATTTCAGGGGGTGCTGGGGCCAACGTCCTGACTTTC. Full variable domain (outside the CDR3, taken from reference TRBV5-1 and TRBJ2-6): KAGVTQTPRYLIKTRGQQVTLSCSPISGHRSVSWYQQTPGQGLQFLFEYFSETQRNKGNFPGRFSGRQFSNSRSEMNVSTLELGDSALYLCASSLISGGAGANVLTFGAGSRLTVL.

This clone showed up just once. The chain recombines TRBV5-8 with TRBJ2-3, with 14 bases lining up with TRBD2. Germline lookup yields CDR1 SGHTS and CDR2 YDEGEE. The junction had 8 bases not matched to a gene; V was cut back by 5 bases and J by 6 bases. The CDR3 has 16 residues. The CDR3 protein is CASRRLAGGPEDTQYF. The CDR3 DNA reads TGTGCCAGCAGAAGACTAGCGGGAGGGCCTGAGGATACGCAGTATTTT.

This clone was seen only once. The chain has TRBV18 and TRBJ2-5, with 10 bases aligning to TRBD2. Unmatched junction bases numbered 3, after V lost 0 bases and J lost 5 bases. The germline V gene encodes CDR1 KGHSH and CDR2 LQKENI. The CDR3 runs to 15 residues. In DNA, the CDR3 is TGTGCCAGCTCACCACCGTCGACTAGCGGGGAGACCCAGTACTTC. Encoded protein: CASSPPSTSGETQYF.

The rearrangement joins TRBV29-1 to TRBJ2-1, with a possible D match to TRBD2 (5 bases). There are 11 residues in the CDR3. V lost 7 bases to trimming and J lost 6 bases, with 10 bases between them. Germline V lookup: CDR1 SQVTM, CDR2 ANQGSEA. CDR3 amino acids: CSGGLINEQFF. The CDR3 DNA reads TGCAGCGGCGGACTCATCAATGAGCAGTTCTTC.

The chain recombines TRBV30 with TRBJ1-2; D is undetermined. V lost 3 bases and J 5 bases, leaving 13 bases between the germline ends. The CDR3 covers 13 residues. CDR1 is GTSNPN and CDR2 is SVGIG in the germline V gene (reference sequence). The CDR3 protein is CAWRSKGAYGYTF. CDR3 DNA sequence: TGTGCCTGGAGATCAAAGGGAGCTTATGGCTACACCTTC.

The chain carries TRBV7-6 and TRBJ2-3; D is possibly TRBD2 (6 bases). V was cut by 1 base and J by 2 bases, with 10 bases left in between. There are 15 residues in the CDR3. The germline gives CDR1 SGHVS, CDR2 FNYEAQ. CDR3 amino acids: CASSLDGSPTDTQYF. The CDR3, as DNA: TGTGCCAGCAGCTTAGACGGGAGTCCCACAGATACGCAGTATTTT.

DNA for the CDR3: TGTGCCAGCTCGGGCCGGTCCCAAGCCGAGACCCAGTACTTC. This gives the protein CASSGRSQAETQYF. This chain links TRBV18 with TRBJ2-5; no clear D gene. V lost 6 bases and J lost 5, with 16 bases in between. This CDR3 spans 14 amino acids. Germline V lookup: CDR1 KGHSH, CDR2 LQKENI. The variable domain in full, with the rest retrieved from reference TRBV18 and TRBJ2-5, is NAGVMQNPRHLVRRRGQEARLRCSPMKGHSHVYWYRQLPEEGLKFMVYLQKENIIDESGMPKERFSAEFPKEGPSILRIQQVVRGDSAAYFCASSGRSQAETQYFGPGTRLLVL.

The CDR3 region is CASSGQGFYEQYF. The CDR3 DNA reads TGTGCCAGCAGCGGGCAGGGATTCTACGAGCAGTACTTC. The genes are TRBV2 and TRBJ2-7; TRBD1 is a possible D gene (5 bases). Trimming took off 6 bases at V and 3 bases at J, with 12 bases between the two ends. Germline CDR1 is SNHLY and CDR2 is FYNNEI. The CDR3 extends over 13 amino acids.

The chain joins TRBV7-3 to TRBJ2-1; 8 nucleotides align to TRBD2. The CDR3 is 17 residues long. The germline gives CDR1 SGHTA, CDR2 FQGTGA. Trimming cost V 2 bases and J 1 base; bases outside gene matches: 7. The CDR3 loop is CASSLLPASGSYNEQFF. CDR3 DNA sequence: TGTGCCAGCAGCTTACTCCCAGCTAGCGGGTCCTACAATGAGCAGTTCTTC.

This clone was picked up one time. The CDR3 nucleotides read TGTGCCAGCAGCTCAGGGACTTACAATGAGCAGTTCTTC. Protein: CASSSGTYNEQFF. The chain couples TRBV7-3 to TRBJ2-1; possibly TRBD2 for D (6 bases). The CDR3 runs 13 residues. Germline V gene data show CDR1 as SGHTA and CDR2 as FQGTGA. V shed 4 bases and J shed 4 bases, with 8 bases lying between them.

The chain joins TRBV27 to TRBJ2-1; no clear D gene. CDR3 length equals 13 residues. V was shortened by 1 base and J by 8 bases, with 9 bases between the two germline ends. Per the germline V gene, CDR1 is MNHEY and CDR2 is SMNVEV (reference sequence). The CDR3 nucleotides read TGTGCCAGCAGTTTATTTGTGGAATATGAGCAGTTCTTC. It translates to CASSLFVEYEQFF.

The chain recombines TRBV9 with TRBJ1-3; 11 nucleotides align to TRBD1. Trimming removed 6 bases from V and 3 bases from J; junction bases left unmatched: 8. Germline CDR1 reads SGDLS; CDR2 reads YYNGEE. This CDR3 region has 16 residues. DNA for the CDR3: TGTGCCAGCACCCCCCTGGACAGGGGGCTTGGAAACACCATATATTTT. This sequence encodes CASTPLDRGLGNTIYF.

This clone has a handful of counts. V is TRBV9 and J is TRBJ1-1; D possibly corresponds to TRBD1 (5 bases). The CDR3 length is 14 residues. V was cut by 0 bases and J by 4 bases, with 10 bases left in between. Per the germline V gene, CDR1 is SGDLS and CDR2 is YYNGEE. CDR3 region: CASSVAPGGTEAFF. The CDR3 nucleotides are TGTGCCAGCAGCGTAGCGCCCGGGGGCACTGAAGCTTTCTTT. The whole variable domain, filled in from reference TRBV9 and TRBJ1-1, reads DSGVTQTPKHLITATGQRVTLRCSPRSGDLSVYWYQQSLDQGLQFLIQYYNGEERAKGNILERFSAQQFPDLHSELNLSSLELGDSALYFCASSVAPGGTEAFFGQGTRLTVV.

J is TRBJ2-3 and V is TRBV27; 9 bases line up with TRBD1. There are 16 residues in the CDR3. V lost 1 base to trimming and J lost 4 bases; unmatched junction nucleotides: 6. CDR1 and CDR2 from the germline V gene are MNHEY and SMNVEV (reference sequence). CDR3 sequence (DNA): TGTGCCAGCAGTTTATGGGGACAGGGCGCTTCAGATACGCAGTATTTT. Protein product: CASSLWGQGASDTQYF.

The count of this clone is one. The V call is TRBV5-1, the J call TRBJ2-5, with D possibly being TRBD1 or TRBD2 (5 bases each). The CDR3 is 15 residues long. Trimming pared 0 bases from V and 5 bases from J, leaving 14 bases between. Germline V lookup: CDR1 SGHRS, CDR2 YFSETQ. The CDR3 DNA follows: TGCGCCAGCAGCTTGGGAACGGGACCCCAGGAGACCCAGTACTTC. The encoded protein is CASSLGTGPQETQYF.